The present entry profiles one TCR beta chain with its context. What it recognizes is unknown. The record originates from a study of cytomegalovirus exposure and HLA in healthy donors. PCR amplification relied on 60 Vbeta primers (plus 13 Jbeta primers). Assay: immunoSEQ multiplex PCR; the TCRdb copy retains only in-frame clones and omits some. This table holds 55,000 to 80,000 clones, approximately 78% found once. Study-wide results and limits: There was a cluster of highly shared sequence variants that was likely a sequencing artifact.

The CDR3 contains 15 residues. Germline trimming cut 5 bases from V and 3 bases from J; bases unmatched to any gene: 5. In germline, CDR1 is MDHEN, CDR2 SYDVKM. The origin of this receptor is a woman in her twenties or thirties in good health and CMV-seronegative. The sample consisted of PBMCs. The chain links TRBV28 to TRBJ1-4, with TRBD1 matching over 8 bases. CDR3 protein: CASSVPTGANEKLFF. In DNA, the CDR3 is TGTGCCAGCAGTGTCCCGACAGGGGCTAATGAAAAACTGTTTTTT.